What follows are 21 T cell receptor beta chains derived from one specimen sequenced in a study of cytomegalovirus exposure and HLA in healthy donors. Primers: 60 Vbeta forward and 13 Jbeta reverse. Repertoires were generated with immunoSEQ multiplex PCR, while TCRdb's copy carries only in-frame clones and drops some. This table holds under 150,000 clones, 80% found once. Sequenced material: PBMCs. The receptors originated from a man aged 40-50 years in good health and CMV-seropositive.

The chain carries TRBV28 and TRBJ2-7; 9 bases agree with TRBD2. The J segment lost 0 bases and the V segment lost 3 bases, leaving 6 bases of the junction unmatched. Germline V CDR1 and CDR2: MDHEN, SYDVKM. The CDR3 is made up of 16 amino acids. CDR3 bases: TGTGCCAGCAGTTTGATTAGCGGGGGACTCTCCTACGAGCAGTACTTC. Amino acids: CASSLISGGLSYEQYF.

This clone has just a few counts. V is TRBV29-1 and J is TRBJ2-1; TRBD2 aligns across 10 bases. Germline V gene data show CDR1 as SQVTM and CDR2 as ANQGSEA. Trimming took 3 bases from V and 2 from J; bases not matched to a gene: 10. The CDR3 extends over 17 amino acids. Here the CDR3 DNA reads TGCAGCGTTGATGGTGTTCGTGGGACTAGCGCCTACAATGAGCAGTTCTTC. It yields the protein CSVDGVRGTSAYNEQFF.

This sequence joins TRBV6-4 and TRBJ2-5, with D perhaps matching TRBD2 (5 bases). With 3 bases removed from V and 4 bases from J, the gap between germline ends came to 9 bases. CDR1 is MRHNA, CDR2 SNTAGT, per germline. This CDR3 contains 13 residues. CDR3 bases: TGTGCCAGCAGTGAGACGGCGGGAGAGACCCAGTACTTC. Amino acid sequence: CASSETAGETQYF.

There are a few counts of this clone. The chain has TRBV7-9 and TRBJ1-5, with TRBD1 matching over 8 bases. The V gene end was trimmed by 4 bases and the J gene end by 0 bases; junction bases not matched to a gene: 5. This CDR3 has 16 residues. Per the germline V gene, CDR1 is SEHNR and CDR2 is FQNEAQ (reference sequence). CDR3 nucleotides: TGTGCCAGCAGCTCGACAGGGGACTATAGCAATCAGCCCCAGCATTTT. It translates to CASSSTGDYSNQPQHF.

The chain joins TRBV28 to TRBJ2-7, with D maybe TRBD2 (7 bases). The CDR3 runs to 13 residues. The V and J ends lost 8 bases and 3 bases respectively, with 14 bases between them. Germline values: CDR1 MDHEN, CDR2 SYDVKM. The CDR3: CASGGGLVYEQYF. DNA of the CDR3: TGTGCCAGCGGGGGGGGGCTAGTCTACGAGCAGTACTTC.

As for this clone: The sample contains more than one DNA sequence encoding this CDR3. The rearrangement links TRBV29-1 to TRBJ1-3, with D possibly TRBD1 on 5 matching bases. The CDR3 consists of 13 residues. The V end was cut by 4 bases, the J end by 2 bases, with 9 bases between. Germline V lookup: CDR1 SQVTM, CDR2 ANQGSEA. For the CDR3, the DNA is TGCAGCGTTGGGAGGGGCACTGGAAACACCATATATTTT. This encodes CSVGRGTGNTIYF.

V is TRBV14 and J is TRBJ1-6, with D uncertain. CDR1 and CDR2 (germline): SGHDN, FVKESK. V lost 0 bases to trimming and J lost 6 bases, with 9 bases between them. The CDR3 extends over 15 amino acids. CDR3 in amino acids: CASSQDLFGNSPLHF. DNA of the CDR3: TGTGCCAGCAGCCAAGACTTGTTCGGTAATTCACCCCTCCACTTT.

V usage is TRBV9 and J usage is TRBJ2-2; 7 positions match TRBD2. The ends lost 3 bases at V and 1 base at J; junction bases unmatched: 9. Looked up from germline, CDR1 is SGDLS and CDR2 is YYNGEE. This CDR3 has 17 amino acids. CDR3 loop: CASSASGASGNTGELFF. CDR3 coding DNA: TGTGCCAGCAGCGCTAGCGGAGCTAGCGGGAACACCGGGGAGCTGTTTTTT.

V usage is TRBV7-9 and J usage is TRBJ1-1, with no clear D. The germline gives CDR1 SEHNR, CDR2 FQNEAQ (reference sequence). The V end was cut by 3 bases, the J end by 4 bases, with 9 bases between. This CDR3 spans 13 amino acids. The CDR3 spells CASSFRGGTEAFF. CDR3 DNA: TGTGCCAGCAGCTTCCGGGGAGGCACTGAAGCTTTCTTT.

The CDR3 DNA sequence: TGTGCCAGCAGTTTAACAGGGCCCGGGGAGACCCAGTACTTC. It codes for CASSLTGPGETQYF. The V and J genes are TRBV28 and TRBJ2-5; D is possibly TRBD1 (6 bases). V lost 2 bases and J 5 bases, leaving 12 bases between the germline ends. CDR1 is MDHEN, CDR2 SYDVKM, per germline. The CDR3 length is 14 residues.

J is TRBJ2-3 and V is TRBV4-3, with TRBD2 matching 12 bases. CDR1 LGHNA and CDR2 YSLEER come from the germline V gene. J gave up 5 bases and V 3 bases, and 6 bases lay outside the gene matches. The CDR3 is made up of 16 amino acids. CDR3 in amino acids: CASSQVLTSGRDTQYF. In DNA, the CDR3 is TGCGCCAGCAGCCAGGTGTTGACTAGCGGGAGAGATACGCAGTATTTT.

J is TRBJ2-2 and V is TRBV6-4, with 10 bases that match TRBD2. The CDR3 runs 16 residues. Germline loops: CDR1 MRHNA, CDR2 SNTAGT. V lost 9 bases to trimming and J lost 5 bases; unmatched junction nucleotides: 12. In DNA, the CDR3 is TGTGCCAGGAGGGAGCGGGGGGGCCTGAGAACCGGGGAGCTGTTTTTT. It is translated as CARRERGGLRTGELFF.

This clone was recorded only once. The gene calls are TRBV28 and TRBJ1-1; TRBD1 matches 8 bases. The CDR3 has 15 amino acids. Germline CDR1 reads MDHEN; CDR2 reads SYDVKM. V dropped 5 bases and J dropped 3; count of bases not matched to a gene: 8. Here the CDR3 reads CASSIRGPLYTEAFF. For the CDR3, the DNA is TGTGCCAGCAGTATCAGGGGGCCGTTATACACTGAAGCTTTCTTT.

The chain recombines TRBV5-1 with TRBJ1-1; D is uncertain. Germline-derived CDR1 and CDR2 are SGHRS and YFSETQ. V shed 0 bases and J shed 4 bases, with 10 bases lying between them. This CDR3 region has 14 residues. The CDR3 nucleotides are TGCGCCAGCAGCTTGGACATTCGGAGCACTGAAGCTTTCTTT. It yields the protein CASSLDIRSTEAFF.

The chain is built from TRBV18 and TRBJ2-1, with 9 bases identical to TRBD2. Trimming removed 3 bases from V and 10 bases from J; junction bases left unmatched: 7. Per germline, CDR1 KGHSH and CDR2 LQKENI. This CDR3 contains 14 residues. The chain's CDR3 is CASSPAFSGGEQFF. CDR3 nucleotide sequence: TGTGCCAGCTCACCCGCGTTTAGCGGGGGCGAGCAGTTCTTC.

The V call is TRBV7-9, the J call TRBJ2-7; 12 bases match TRBD1. V dropped 5 bases and J dropped 12; count of bases not matched to a gene: 5. The V gene's germline CDR1 is SEHNR and CDR2 FQNEAQ (reference sequence). This CDR3 comprises 12 residues. CDR3 in amino acids: CASSRGQGALYF. In nucleotides, the CDR3 is TGTGCCAGCAGCCGGGGACAGGGGGCACTGTACTTC.

This clone was observed a few times. The chain combines TRBV6-5 with TRBJ1-1; D is possibly TRBD1 (6 bases). V was shortened by 6 bases and J by 1 base, with 9 bases between the two germline ends. This CDR3 comprises 13 residues. Germline V gene data show CDR1 as MNHEY and CDR2 as SVGAGI. CDR3 loop: CASSHRENTEAFF. Written as DNA, the CDR3 is TGTGCCAGCAGCCACAGGGAGAACACTGAAGCTTTCTTT.

Only a few counts were recorded for this clone. The chain is built from TRBV10-2 and TRBJ1-1, with 11 bases that match TRBD1. This CDR3 spans 16 amino acids. J was trimmed by 5 bases and V by 2 bases; bases with no gene match: 7. Germline-derived CDR1 and CDR2 are WSHSY and SAAADI. The CDR3 reads CASSEGTGGARTEAFF. The CDR3 coding sequence is TGCGCCAGCAGTGAGGGGACAGGGGGAGCGAGAACTGAAGCTTTCTTT.

The V call is TRBV7-9, the J call TRBJ2-7; TRBD2 agrees at 8 bases. The germline gives CDR1 SEHNR, CDR2 FQNEAQ (reference sequence). This CDR3 has 12 residues. Germline trimming cut 5 bases from V and 9 bases from J; bases unmatched to any gene: 6. CDR3 sequence: CASSPLAVGQYF. Here the CDR3 DNA reads TGTGCCAGCAGCCCACTAGCGGTGGGGCAGTACTTC.

V is TRBV11-2 and J is TRBJ1-1; 10 bases align to TRBD1. The germline CDR1 and CDR2 sequences are SGHAT and FQNNGV. V was clipped by 4 bases and J by 0 bases; unmatched bases: 5. The CDR3 contains 16 residues. As DNA, the CDR3 is TGTGCCAGCAGCTCGGACAGGGGGTTCGTGAACACTGAAGCTTTCTTT. This sequence encodes CASSSDRGFVNTEAFF. The full variable domain, with the rest looked up from reference TRBV11-2 and TRBJ1-1, is EAGVAQSPRYKIIEKRQSVAFWCNPISGHATLYWYQQILGQGPKLLIQFQNNGVVDDSQLPKDRFSAERLKGVDSTLKIQPAKLEDSAVYLCASSSDRGFVNTEAFFGQGTRLTVV.

The chain has TRBV10-3 and TRBJ2-5, with 7 positions matching TRBD2. The CDR3 extends over 14 amino acids. V lost 10 bases and J lost 2; bases outside the gene matches: 10. Germline-derived CDR1 and CDR2 are ENHRY and SYGVKD. The chain's CDR3 is CATREGPRQETQYF. The CDR3 region has the DNA TGTGCCACCAGGGAGGGGCCGCGACAAGAGACCCAGTACTTC.